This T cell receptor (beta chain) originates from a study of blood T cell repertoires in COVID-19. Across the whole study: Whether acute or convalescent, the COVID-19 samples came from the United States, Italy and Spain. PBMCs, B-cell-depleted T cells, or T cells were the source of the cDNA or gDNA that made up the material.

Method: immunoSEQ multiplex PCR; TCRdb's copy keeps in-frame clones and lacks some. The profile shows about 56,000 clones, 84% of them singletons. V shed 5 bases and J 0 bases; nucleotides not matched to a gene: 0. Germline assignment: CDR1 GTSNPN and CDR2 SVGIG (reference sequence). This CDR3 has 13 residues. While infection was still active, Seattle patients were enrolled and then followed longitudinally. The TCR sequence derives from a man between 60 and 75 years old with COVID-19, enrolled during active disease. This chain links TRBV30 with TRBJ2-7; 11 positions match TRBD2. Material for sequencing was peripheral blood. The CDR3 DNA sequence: TGTGCCTGGGGGACTAGCGGCTCCTACGAGCAGTACTTC. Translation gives CAWGTSGSYEQYF.